These 27 T cell receptor beta chains were sequenced from one sample in a study of blood T cell repertoires in COVID-19. Assay used: immunoSEQ multiplex PCR; TCRdb lists only in-frame clones, some missing. In the table there are around 29,000 clones, over 75% of which are singletons. Material: peripheral blood. The receptors derive from a human donor in a cohort sampled during active COVID-19.

V gene TRBV7-2 combines with J gene TRBJ2-3, with a weak D call TRBD2 (6 bases). This CDR3 is built from 15 residues. Trimming took 5 bases from V and 2 from J, leaving 14 bases between them. In germline, CDR1 is SGHTA, CDR2 FQGNSA. The chain's CDR3 is CASSPVRRATDTQYF. Here the CDR3 DNA reads TGTGCCAGCAGCCCAGTTAGGAGGGCCACAGATACGCAGTATTTT.

The gene calls are TRBV6-2 or TRBV6-3 and TRBJ2-7, with D perhaps TRBD1 (5 bases). Trimming stripped 2 bases from V and 2 bases from J, with 16 bases between. This CDR3 region has 16 residues. Germline values: CDR1 MNHEY, CDR2 SVGEGT. The CDR3 loop is CASSYPARVTAYEQYF. The CDR3, as DNA: TGTGCCAGCAGTTACCCGGCCAGGGTTACCGCCTACGAGCAGTACTTC.

The rearrangement links TRBV2 to TRBJ2-7, with 8 bases identical to TRBD1. The CDR3 is 14 amino acids. Germline V gene data show CDR1 as SNHLY and CDR2 as FYNNEI. The ends lost 6 bases at V and 1 base at J; junction bases unmatched: 5. The CDR3 spells CASRVGQASYEQYF. The DNA of the CDR3 is TGTGCCAGCAGGGTGGGACAGGCTTCCTACGAGCAGTACTTC.

V is TRBV5-4 and J is TRBJ2-7; 10 positions agree with TRBD1. J was trimmed by 6 bases and V by 5 bases; bases with no gene match: 11. Germline lookup yields CDR1 SGHNT and CDR2 YYREEE (reference sequence). This CDR3 has 15 residues. CDR3 bases: TGTGCCAGCAGGGAGAAGGGACAGGGGTTCTTCGAGCAGTACTTC. Its translation: CASREKGQGFFEQYF.

The chain links TRBV6-2 or TRBV6-3 to TRBJ1-2; 8 bases are shared with TRBD1. J lost 6 bases, V lost 2 bases, and 2 bases had no gene match. CDR3 length: 13 amino acids. CDR1 and CDR2 from the germline V gene are MNHEY and SVGEGT. CDR3 DNA: TGTGCCAGCAGTTACGGACAGGGCCATGGCTACACCTTC. This sequence encodes CASSYGQGHGYTF.

This chain connects TRBV9 to TRBJ2-3; TRBD2 might be the D (6 bases). The CDR3 has 15 residues. The germline gives CDR1 SGDLS, CDR2 YYNGEE. Trimming took off 0 bases at V and 4 bases at J, with 12 bases between the two ends. The CDR3: CASSVEAGWADTQYF. CDR3 in DNA: TGTGCCAGCAGCGTAGAAGCGGGTTGGGCAGATACGCAGTATTTT.

With regard to this clone: At one of its ends the junction is not consistent with the germline gene, which may arise from a read error. The J gene is TRBJ1-1, the V gene TRBV20-1; D gene unclear. There are 8 residues in the CDR3. The germline V gene has CDR1 DFQATT and CDR2 SNEGSKA (reference sequence). Here the CDR3 DNA reads TGCAGTGCTCAGTCCCCCCCCTTT. As protein: CSAQSPPF.

This chain links TRBV5-4 with TRBJ1-6; 8 nucleotides match TRBD1. This CDR3 has 16 amino acids. Germline assignment: CDR1 SGHNT and CDR2 YYREEE (reference sequence). J lost 7 bases, V lost 4 bases, and 10 bases had no gene match. CDR3 sequence: CASSRGPGGGNSPLHF. The CDR3 nucleotides read TGTGCCAGCAGCCGGGGGCCAGGGGGCGGGAATTCACCCCTCCACTTT.

This rearrangement joins TRBV7-3 to TRBJ2-5, with 7 nucleotides matching TRBD2. Germline V lookup: CDR1 SGHTA, CDR2 FQGTGA. The CDR3 contains 13 residues. Trimming removed 5 bases from V and 2 bases from J; junction bases left unmatched: 2. This chain's CDR3 is CASSRGSQETQYF. DNA for the CDR3: TGTGCCAGCAGCCGCGGGAGTCAAGAGACCCAGTACTTC.

This clone was observed once. V and J are TRBV6-1 and TRBJ1-1; D is perhaps TRBD1 (5 bases). The CDR3 is 14 residues long. The V end lost 3 bases, the J end lost 1 base, and 9 bases lay between the germline ends. Germline CDR1 is MNHNS and CDR2 is SASEGT. CDR3 in DNA: TGTGCCAGCAGTGAGGGGGGACCGAACACTGAAGCTTTCTTT. It is translated as CASSEGGPNTEAFF.

The CDR3 here is CASSLAQGGTEAFF. In nucleotides, the CDR3 is TGTGCCAGCAGCTTAGCCCAGGGTGGGACTGAAGCTTTCTTT. V and J are TRBV7-9 and TRBJ1-1; D perhaps matches TRBD1 (5 bases). Per the germline V gene, CDR1 is SEHNR and CDR2 is FQNEAQ (reference sequence). Trimming cost V 0 bases and J 5 bases, with 10 bases left between them. CDR3 length: 14 amino acids.

The chain combines TRBV12-3 or TRBV12-4 with TRBJ1-1, with D unresolved. The CDR3 spans 12 residues. The ends were cut back, 2 bases at V and 6 bases at J, with 7 bases in the middle. CDR3 DNA sequence: TGTGCCAGCAGTTTAAACCTAGCTGAAGCTTTCTTT. Translated: CASSLNLAEAFF.

This sequence joins TRBV10-3 and TRBJ2-1, with TRBD1 matching over 8 bases. After removal of 2 bases from V and 3 bases from J, the junction contained 6 bases not matched to a gene. Germline CDR1 is ENHRY and CDR2 is SYGVKD. The CDR3 is 16 amino acids. The CDR3 nucleotides are TGTGCCATCAGTGAGCCCGACAGGGGAGACTACAATGAGCAGTTCTTC. Protein: CAISEPDRGDYNEQFF.

The J gene is TRBJ2-7, the V gene TRBV18; possibly TRBD2 for D (6 bases). Germline CDR1 is KGHSH and CDR2 is LQKENI. The CDR3 covers 14 residues. Trimming removed 6 bases from V and 1 base from J, with 13 bases in between. CDR3 coding DNA: TGTGCCAGCTCGCCGGGACTTAATTCCTACGAGCAGTACTTC. Protein product: CASSPGLNSYEQYF.

This rearrangement joins TRBV6-6 to TRBJ1-1, with 9 nucleotides matching TRBD1. V lost 7 bases and J lost 0; bases outside the gene matches: 6. This CDR3 spans 15 amino acids. Germline loops: CDR1 MNHNY, CDR2 SVGAGI (reference sequence). In nucleotides, the CDR3 is TGTGCCAGCACCTGGACAGGGGAGATGAACACTGAAGCTTTCTTT. Its protein product is CASTWTGEMNTEAFF.

The rearrangement joins TRBV5-5 to TRBJ1-2; weak D call: TRBD1 (6 bases). CDR1 is SGHKS and CDR2 is YYEKEE in the germline V gene (reference sequence). Trimming shortened V by 4 bases and J by 6 bases, and 16 bases separated the two germline ends. The CDR3 has 14 amino acids. CDR3 DNA: TGTGCCAGCAGCCACACAAGCGGGGGGCATGGCTACACCTTC. This codes for CASSHTSGGHGYTF.

The rearrangement uses TRBV27 and TRBJ2-4, with 8 positions matching TRBD1. The CDR3 spans 16 residues. J gave up 7 bases and V 6 bases, and 14 bases lay outside the gene matches. Germline assignment: CDR1 MNHEY and CDR2 SMNVEV (reference sequence). CDR3 protein: CASSPRDRGHINIQYF. In nucleotides, the CDR3 is TGTGCCAGCAGCCCCCGCGACAGGGGACATATCAACATTCAGTACTTC.

This clone is a singleton in its sample. V is TRBV6-5 and J is TRBJ2-3; D not resolved. There are 14 residues in the CDR3. Germline assignment: CDR1 MNHEY and CDR2 SVGAGI. V was cut by 6 bases and J by 6 bases, with 16 bases left in between. The CDR3 protein is CASSPARLEDTQYF. DNA of the CDR3: TGTGCCAGCAGCCCCGCCCGACTCGAGGATACGCAGTATTTT.

This sequence joins TRBV25-1 and TRBJ2-1; 7 nucleotides agree with TRBD2. The V gene's germline CDR1 is MGHDK and CDR2 SYGVNS. The CDR3 spans 15 residues. The J segment lost 5 bases and the V segment lost 6 bases, leaving 10 bases of the junction unmatched. CDR3 protein: CASRGGERDHNEQFF. CDR3 DNA sequence: TGTGCCAGCAGGGGGGGGGAGCGGGACCACAATGAGCAGTTCTTC.

This chain joins TRBV30 and TRBJ2-3; 12 bases align to TRBD1. Looked up from germline, CDR1 is GTSNPN and CDR2 is SVGIG (reference sequence). This CDR3 comprises 15 residues. V shed 5 bases, J shed 5 bases, and the junction held 8 bases outside the gene matches. CDR3 sequence (DNA): TGTGCCTGGGCCGGGACAGGGGGCTCAAGAGATACGCAGTATTTT. It is translated as CAWAGTGGSRDTQYF.

V gene TRBV4-3 combines with J gene TRBJ1-4; 7 bases are a match to TRBD1. Germline V lookup: CDR1 LGHNA, CDR2 YSLEER. V dropped 4 bases and J dropped 4; count of bases not matched to a gene: 6. The CDR3 is made up of 15 amino acids. CDR3 loop: CASSRSGGSNEKLFF. DNA of the CDR3: TGCGCCAGCAGCCGCTCAGGGGGGAGTAATGAAAAACTGTTTTTT.

The V call is TRBV16, the J call TRBJ1-6; a weak D match, TRBD1 (6 bases). Trimming pared 4 bases from V and 5 bases from J, leaving 12 bases between. Per the germline V gene, CDR1 is KGHSY and CDR2 is FQNENV. This CDR3 spans 15 amino acids. CDR3 sequence: CASSLTRGNNSPLHF. CDR3 nucleotides: TGTGCCAGCAGCCTTACCAGGGGCAATAATTCACCCCTCCACTTT.

The J gene is TRBJ2-1, the V gene TRBV9; 8 bases fit TRBD2. V was clipped by 0 bases and J by 7 bases; unmatched bases: 9. The length of the CDR3 is 16 residues. From germline, CDR1 is SGDLS and CDR2 YYNGEE. Here the CDR3 DNA reads TGTGCCAGCAGCGTAGATGCGCGGGGGGTGTGGAATGAGCAGTTCTTC. It yields the protein CASSVDARGVWNEQFF.

This rearrangement joins TRBV5-4 to TRBJ2-5; 8 nucleotides line up with TRBD2. The V gene end was trimmed by 2 bases and the J gene end by 2 bases; junction bases not matched to a gene: 5. The CDR3 loop spans 15 amino acids. The germline V gene encodes CDR1 SGHNT and CDR2 YYREEE (reference sequence). The CDR3 DNA follows: TGTGCCAGCAGCTTAGCGGGGGAGGGACAAGAGACCCAGTACTTC. Residues: CASSLAGEGQETQYF. Using reference TRBV5-4 and TRBJ2-5 for the parts outside the CDR3, the full variable domain is ETGVTQSPTHLIKTRGQQVTLRCSSQSGHNTVSWYQQALGQGPQFIFQYYREEENGRGNFPPRFSGLQFPNYSSELNVNALELDDSALYLCASSLAGEGQETQYFGPGTRLLVL.

The rearrangement joins TRBV18 to TRBJ2-7; 7 bases match TRBD2. The V gene's germline CDR1 is KGHSH and CDR2 LQKENI. Losses at the gene ends were 1 base for V and 2 bases for J; bases not matched to a gene: 5. The CDR3 length is 15 residues. The CDR3 region is CASSPQGGLAYEQYF. The CDR3 DNA is TGTGCCAGCTCACCACAGGGAGGGTTAGCCTACGAGCAGTACTTC.

The chain employs TRBV3-1 (or the pseudogene TRBV3-2) and TRBJ2-5, with D tentatively TRBD1 (5 bases). Trimming stripped 4 bases from V and 7 bases from J, with 16 bases between. The CDR3 is 14 residues long. Germline-derived CDR1 and CDR2 are LGHDT and YNNKEL (reference sequence). DNA of the CDR3: TGTGCCAGCAGCCCGTCTAGGGGTTATGGGACCCAGTACTTC. Protein: CASSPSRGYGTQYF.

The chain uses TRBV15 and TRBJ2-5; D gene uncertain. The CDR3 contains 14 residues. The V gene's germline CDR1 is LNHNV and CDR2 YYDKDF (reference sequence). V gave up 1 base and J gave up 2 bases, with 8 bases separating them. This CDR3 reads CATSRVAGQETQYF. For the CDR3, the DNA is TGTGCCACCAGCAGAGTGGCAGGACAAGAGACCCAGTACTTC.